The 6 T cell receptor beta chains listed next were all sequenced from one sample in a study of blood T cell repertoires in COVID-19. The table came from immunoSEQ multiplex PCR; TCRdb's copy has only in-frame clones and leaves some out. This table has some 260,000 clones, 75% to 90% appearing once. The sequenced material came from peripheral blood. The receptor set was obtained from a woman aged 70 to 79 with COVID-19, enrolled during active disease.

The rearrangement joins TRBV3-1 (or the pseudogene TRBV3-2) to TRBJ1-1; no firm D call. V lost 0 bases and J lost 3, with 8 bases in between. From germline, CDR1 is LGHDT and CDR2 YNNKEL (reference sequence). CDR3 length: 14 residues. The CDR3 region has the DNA TGTGCCAGCAGCCAAGATTACACGTACACTGAAGCTTTCTTT. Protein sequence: CASSQDYTYTEAFF.

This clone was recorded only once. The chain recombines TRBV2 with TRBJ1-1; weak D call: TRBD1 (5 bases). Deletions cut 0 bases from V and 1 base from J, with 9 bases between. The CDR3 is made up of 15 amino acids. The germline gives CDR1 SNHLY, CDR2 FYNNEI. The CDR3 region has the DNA TGTGCCAGCAGTGAAGCGGAAAGGGGGAACACTGAAGCTTTCTTT. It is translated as CASSEAERGNTEAFF.

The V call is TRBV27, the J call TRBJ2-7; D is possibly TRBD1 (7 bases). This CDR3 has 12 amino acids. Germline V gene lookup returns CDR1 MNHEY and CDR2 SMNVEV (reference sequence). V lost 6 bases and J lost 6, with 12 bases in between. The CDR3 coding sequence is TGTGCCAGCAGGACAGGGAGGAGCGAGCAGTACTTC. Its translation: CASRTGRSEQYF.

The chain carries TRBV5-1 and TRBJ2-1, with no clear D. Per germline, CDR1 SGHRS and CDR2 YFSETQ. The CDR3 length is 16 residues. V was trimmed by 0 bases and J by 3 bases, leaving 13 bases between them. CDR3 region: CASSLAGTYNYNEQFF. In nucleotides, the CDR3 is TGCGCCAGCAGCTTGGCCGGTACCTATAACTACAATGAGCAGTTCTTC. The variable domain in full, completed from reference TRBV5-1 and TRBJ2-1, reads KAGVTQTPRYLIKTRGQQVTLSCSPISGHRSVSWYQQTPGQGLQFLFEYFSETQRNKGNFPGRFSGRQFSNSRSEMNVSTLELGDSALYLCASSLAGTYNYNEQFFGPGTRLTVL.

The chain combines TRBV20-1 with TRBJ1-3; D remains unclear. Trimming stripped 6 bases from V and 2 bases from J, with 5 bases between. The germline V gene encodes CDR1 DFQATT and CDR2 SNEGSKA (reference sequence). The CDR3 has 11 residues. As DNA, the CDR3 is TGCAGTGCCATAGCTGGAAACACCATATATTTT. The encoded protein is CSAIAGNTIYF.

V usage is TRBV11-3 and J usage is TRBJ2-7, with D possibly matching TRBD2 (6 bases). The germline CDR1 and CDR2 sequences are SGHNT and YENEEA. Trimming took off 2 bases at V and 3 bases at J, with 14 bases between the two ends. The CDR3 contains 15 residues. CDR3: CASSLWAGSHYEQYF. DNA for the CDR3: TGTGCCAGCAGCTTATGGGCGGGGTCCCACTACGAGCAGTACTTC. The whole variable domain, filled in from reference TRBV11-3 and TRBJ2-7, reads EAGVVQSPRYKIIEKKQPVAFWCNPISGHNTLYWYLQNLGQGPELLIRYENEEAVDDSQLPKDRFSAERLKGVDSTLKIQPAELGDSAVYLCASSLWAGSHYEQYFGPGTRLTVT.